A single TCR beta chain is shown here with its context. The antigen is undetermined. The CDR3 spans 13 residues. Trimming left V 2 bases short and J 3 bases short, with 7 bases between. Germline loops: CDR1 MNHEY, CDR2 SVGAGI. These data come from a study of T cell responses to AZD1222 COVID-19 vaccine. Produced via immunoSEQ multiplex PCR; TCRdb's table is partial and in-frame only. The data contain about 110,000 clones, 88% of them singletons. Findings and limits, study-wide: Across spike, vaccine-associated CD4 TCRs were found, dominant at 160-218 and 743-854. Nearly half of spike-specific TCRs reportedly go after variant regions that carry no mutations.

This chain connects TRBV6-5 to TRBJ1-1; D is ambiguous. The TCR comes from an adult in good health. This specimen consisted of peripheral blood, obtained on day 0 of AZD1222 vaccination. DNA of the CDR3: TGTGCCAGCAGTTACCGGGCCGACACTGAAGCTTTCTTT. Encoded protein: CASSYRADTEAFF.